Listed below are T cell receptor beta chains from one sample, sequenced in a study of blood T cell repertoires in COVID-19. TCRdb's copy holds only in-frame clones and misses some; the assay was immunoSEQ multiplex PCR. Of more than 150,000 clones listed, around 79% are singletons. Sequencing input: peripheral blood. The receptors stem from a man in his fifties who had recovered from COVID-19. Each CDR3 is given without its conserved first and last residue. Only part of the rows carry a size: once, few, many, or a class if the clone is expanded.

>NA|TRBJ2-7|TRBV6-6
ASSDPGTGSSYEQY
>NA|TRBJ1-2|TRBV7-2
ASSLRGSNYGYT
>few|TRBJ1-4|TRBV15
ATSLRAGNNEKLF
>NA|TRBJ2-5|TRBV30
AWRPGTSGSAEETQY
>NA|TRBJ2-2|TRBV2
ASSEQGSDTGELF
>few|TRBJ2-3|TRBV5-1
ASSLVGQSSTDTQY
>few|TRBJ1-1|TRBV5-1
ASSLGSYADWYTEAF
>NA|TRBJ2-2|TRBV28
ASSLSGDRNTGELF
>NA|TRBJ1-6|TRBV27
ASRRSQGANSPLH
>NA|TRBJ1-2|TRBV6-2/TRBV6-3
ASSTNRGLGLGYT
>NA|TRBJ2-6|TRBV27
ASSRNLGPGANVLT
>NA|TRBJ2-3|TRBV9
ASSVDDYPTDTQY
>NA|TRBJ1-5|TRBV30
AWSGYFLQPQH
>few|TRBJ2-5|TRBV6-5
ASSYSLTARTQY
>NA|TRBJ2-7|TRBV18
ASSPGTSYEQY
>NA|TRBJ2-1|TRBV6-5
ASTPSGRVRSEQF
>few|TRBJ1-2|TRBV7-2
ASSLVTGLRGYT
>NA|TRBJ1-1|TRBV12-3/TRBV12-4
ASSPSGRAEAF
>NA|TRBJ2-7|TRBV6-6
ASRRTSETYEQY
>NA|TRBJ1-2|TRBV5-8
ASSLVDREGSYGYT
>NA|TRBJ2-7|TRBV10-3
AISERWQGDSYEQY
>NA|TRBJ1-4|TRBV5-4
ASSLGQGSREKLF
>few|TRBJ2-5|TRBV27
ASSTPLEVAQY
>NA|TRBJ1-3|TRBV10-3
AISPSGVIAGNTIY
>NA|TRBJ2-1|TRBV7-6
ASSLILRYAGGGAANEQF
>NA|TRBJ2-7|TRBV30
AVRLAGSVYEQY
>NA|TRBJ2-2|TRBV3-1/TRBV3-2
ASSRRTAGRAGELF
>NA|TRBJ2-5|TRBV21-1
ASSKDVRSSGETQY
>NA|TRBJ2-7|TRBV12-3/TRBV12-4
ASTAGTEQY
>NA|TRBJ1-1|TRBV6-6
ASSYSLIEAEAF
>NA|TRBJ2-1|TRBV19
ASNSRRDRAPRNEQF
>once|TRBJ2-2|TRBV30
AWSGRPPRSGELF
>NA|TRBJ1-4|TRBV9
ASSGRQGNEKLF
>NA|TRBJ2-5|TRBV29-1
SVEAGAGETQY
>NA|TRBJ2-7|TRBV9
ASSVGPLWSYEQY
>NA|TRBJ1-4|TRBV4-1
ASSQGGTGDEKLF
>NA|TRBJ2-7|TRBV25-1
ASSRLADHSYEQY
>once|TRBJ2-3|TRBV7-2
ASSLSSGTGTDTQY
>once|TRBJ2-3|TRBV29-1
SVMGTGARDTQY
>NA|TRBJ1-2|TRBV4-3
ASSQVPRGAGYGYT
>NA|TRBJ1-6|TRBV5-1
ASSFAGFSAESPLH
>NA|TRBJ2-7|TRBV30
AWSNSVYEQY
>NA|TRBJ2-5|TRBV5-1
ASSTSRGVQETQY
>NA|TRBJ2-5|TRBV11-2
ASSPRGLAGISETQY
>NA|TRBJ1-3|TRBV6-5
ASTSAGNTIY
>NA|TRBJ2-1|TRBV19
ASSILGTGDNEQF
>NA|TRBJ2-1|TRBV7-7
ASSFGTGNEQF
>NA|TRBJ2-1|TRBV29-1
SVTGLPTSSYNEQF
>NA|TRBJ2-7|TRBV29-1
SVEGGQGLTYEQY
>once|TRBJ2-2|TRBV24-1
ATSAPRGQASGTGELF
>NA|TRBJ2-5|TRBV5-1
ASSLEPTSGVWTQY
>once|TRBJ1-5|TRBV19
ASSIMYQPQH
>NA|TRBJ2-3|TRBV24-1
ATSELADTQY
>NA|TRBJ2-3|TRBV19
ASRDRGMYTDTQY
>NA|TRBJ2-7|TRBV27
ASSPRLAGVFEQY
>NA|TRBJ1-5|TRBV5-8
ASSGGSINQPQH
>NA|TRBJ1-5|TRBV4-1
ASSPGQGDYQPQH
>NA|TRBJ2-2|TRBV6-2/TRBV6-3
ASSYGRNTGELF
>few|TRBJ1-1|TRBV7-9
ASSLASGSNTEAF
>NA|TRBJ2-2|TRBV19
ASKTGDRGTGELF